This T cell receptor beta chain is from a study of blood T cell repertoires in COVID-19. Overall study context: Samples of COVID-19 (acute and convalescent) were obtained from the United States, Italy and Spain. The analysed material was cDNA or gDNA that came from T cells, B-cell-depleted T cells, or PBMCs.

Per the original data handling: For nucleated cells, counts were estimated from reference gene primer amplification. TCRdb's table, derived via immunoSEQ multiplex PCR, lists solely in-frame clones and lacks some. V, J and clone size are those of that table, while D and trimming were read from the DNA. The data contain fewer than 120,000 clones, nearly 90% of them singletons. CDR1 is MDHEN and CDR2 is SYDVKM in the germline V gene. V lost 4 bases, J lost 10 bases, and 17 bases stayed unmatched. The CDR3 totals 16 residues. The J gene is TRBJ2-3, the V gene TRBV28; 7 positions match TRBD1. The sequence was obtained from a human donor in a cohort sampled during active COVID-19. The sample taken for sequencing was peripheral blood. CDR3 sequence reads: CASSSKQGFGVRAQYF. The DNA for the CDR3 is TGTGCCAGCAGTTCGAAACAGGGGTTTGGGGTCAGGGCGCAGTATTTT. Complete variable domain (other parts from reference TRBV28 and TRBJ2-3): DVKVTQSSRYLVKRTGEKVFLECVQDMDHENMFWYRQDPGLGLRLIYFSYDVKMKEKGDIPEGYSVSREKKERFSLILESASTNQTSMYLCASSSKQGFGVRAQYFGPGTRLTVL.